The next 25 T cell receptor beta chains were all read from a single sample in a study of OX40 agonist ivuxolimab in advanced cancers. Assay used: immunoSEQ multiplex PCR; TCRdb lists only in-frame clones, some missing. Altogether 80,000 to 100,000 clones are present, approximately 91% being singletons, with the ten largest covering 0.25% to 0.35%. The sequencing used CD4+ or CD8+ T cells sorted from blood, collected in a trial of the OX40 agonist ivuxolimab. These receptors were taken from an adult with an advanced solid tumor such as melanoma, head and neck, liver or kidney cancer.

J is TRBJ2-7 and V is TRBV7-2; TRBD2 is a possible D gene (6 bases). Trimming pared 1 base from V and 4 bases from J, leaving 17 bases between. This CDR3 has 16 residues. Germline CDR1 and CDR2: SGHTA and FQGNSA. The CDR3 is CASSLVGDLGGYEQYF. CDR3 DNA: TGTGCCAGCAGCTTAGTTGGTGACCTGGGGGGTTACGAGCAGTACTTC. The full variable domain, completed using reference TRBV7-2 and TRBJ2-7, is GAGVSQSPSNKVTEKGKDVELRCDPISGHTALYWYRQSLGQGLEFLIYFQGNSAPDKSGLPSDRFSAERTGGSVSTLTIQRTQQEDSAVYLCASSLVGDLGGYEQYFGPGTRLTVT.

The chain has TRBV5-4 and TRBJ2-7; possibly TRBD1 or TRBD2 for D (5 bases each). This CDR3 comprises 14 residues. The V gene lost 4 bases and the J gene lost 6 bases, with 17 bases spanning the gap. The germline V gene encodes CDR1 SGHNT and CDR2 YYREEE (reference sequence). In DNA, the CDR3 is TGTGCCAGCAGCGCCGCCGGGACGACGGGCGAGCAGTACTTC. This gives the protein CASSAAGTTGEQYF.

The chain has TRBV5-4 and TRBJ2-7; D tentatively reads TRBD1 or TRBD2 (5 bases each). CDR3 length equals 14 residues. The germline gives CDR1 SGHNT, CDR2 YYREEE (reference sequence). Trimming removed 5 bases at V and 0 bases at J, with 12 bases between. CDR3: CASRAGTGSYEQYF. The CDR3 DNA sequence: TGTGCCAGCAGGGCCGGGACCGGCTCCTACGAGCAGTACTTC.

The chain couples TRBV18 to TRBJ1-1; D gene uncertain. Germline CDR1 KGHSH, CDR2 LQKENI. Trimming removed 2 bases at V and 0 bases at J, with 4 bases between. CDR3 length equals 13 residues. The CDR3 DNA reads TGTGCCAGCTCACCAGCTTTGAACACTGAAGCTTTCTTT. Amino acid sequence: CASSPALNTEAFF.

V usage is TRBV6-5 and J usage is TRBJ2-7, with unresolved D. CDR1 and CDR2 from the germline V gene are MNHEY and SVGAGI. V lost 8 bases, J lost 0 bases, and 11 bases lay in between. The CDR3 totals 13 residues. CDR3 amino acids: CASGKAGSYEQYF. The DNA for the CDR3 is TGTGCCAGCGGCAAGGCAGGCTCCTACGAGCAGTACTTC.

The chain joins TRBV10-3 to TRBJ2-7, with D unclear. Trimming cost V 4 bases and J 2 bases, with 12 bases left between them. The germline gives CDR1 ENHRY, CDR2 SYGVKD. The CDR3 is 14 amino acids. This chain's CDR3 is CAISANSLAYEQYF. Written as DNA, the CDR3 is TGTGCCATCAGTGCTAATTCGCTCGCCTACGAGCAGTACTTC.

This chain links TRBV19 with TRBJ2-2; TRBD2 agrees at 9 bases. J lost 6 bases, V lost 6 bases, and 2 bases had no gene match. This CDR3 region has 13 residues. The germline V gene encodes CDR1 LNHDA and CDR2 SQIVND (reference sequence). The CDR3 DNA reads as TGTGCCAGTAGGGCGGGAGGGCCCGGGGAGCTGTTTTTT. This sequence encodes CASRAGGPGELFF.

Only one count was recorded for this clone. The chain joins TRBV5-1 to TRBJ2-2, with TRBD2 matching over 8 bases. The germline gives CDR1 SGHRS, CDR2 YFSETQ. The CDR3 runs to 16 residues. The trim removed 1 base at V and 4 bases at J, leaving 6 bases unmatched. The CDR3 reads CASSLTAGVVTGELFF. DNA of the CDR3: TGCGCCAGCAGCTTGACAGCGGGAGTTGTCACCGGGGAGCTGTTTTTT. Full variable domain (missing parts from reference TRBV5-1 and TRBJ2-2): KAGVTQTPRYLIKTRGQQVTLSCSPISGHRSVSWYQQTPGQGLQFLFEYFSETQRNKGNFPGRFSGRQFSNSRSEMNVSTLELGDSALYLCASSLTAGVVTGELFFGEGSRLTVL.

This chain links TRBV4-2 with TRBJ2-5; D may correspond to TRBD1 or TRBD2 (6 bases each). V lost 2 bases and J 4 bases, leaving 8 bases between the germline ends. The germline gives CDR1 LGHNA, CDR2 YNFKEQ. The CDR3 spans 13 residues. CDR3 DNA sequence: TGTGCCAGCAGCCAACGGGGGCTAGAGACCCAGTACTTC. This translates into CASSQRGLETQYF.

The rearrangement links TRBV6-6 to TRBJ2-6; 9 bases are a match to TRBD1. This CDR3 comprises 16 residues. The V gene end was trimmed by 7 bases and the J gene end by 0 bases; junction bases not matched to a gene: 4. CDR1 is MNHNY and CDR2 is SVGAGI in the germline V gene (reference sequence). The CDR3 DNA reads TGTGCCAGCAACCGGGACAGGGACTCTGGGGCCAACGTCCTGACTTTC. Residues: CASNRDRDSGANVLTF.

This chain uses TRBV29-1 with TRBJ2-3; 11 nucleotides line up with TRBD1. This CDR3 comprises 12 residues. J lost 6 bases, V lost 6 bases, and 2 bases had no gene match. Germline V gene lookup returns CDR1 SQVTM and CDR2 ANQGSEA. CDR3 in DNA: TGCAGCGTGGGACAGGGGGGTGATACGCAGTATTTT. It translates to CSVGQGGDTQYF.

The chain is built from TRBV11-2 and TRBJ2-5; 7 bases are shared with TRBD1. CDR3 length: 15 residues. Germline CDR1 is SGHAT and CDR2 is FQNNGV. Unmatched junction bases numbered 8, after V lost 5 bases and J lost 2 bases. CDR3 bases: TGTGCCAGCAGCGCGCTCCTGGGACAGCAAGAGACCCAGTACTTC. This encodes CASSALLGQQETQYF.

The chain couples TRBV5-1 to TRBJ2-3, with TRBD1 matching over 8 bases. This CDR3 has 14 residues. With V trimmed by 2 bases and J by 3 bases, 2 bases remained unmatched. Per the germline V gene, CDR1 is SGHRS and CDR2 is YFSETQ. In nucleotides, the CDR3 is TGCGCCAGCAGCTTACAGGGGGTAACAGATACGCAGTATTTT. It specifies CASSLQGVTDTQYF.

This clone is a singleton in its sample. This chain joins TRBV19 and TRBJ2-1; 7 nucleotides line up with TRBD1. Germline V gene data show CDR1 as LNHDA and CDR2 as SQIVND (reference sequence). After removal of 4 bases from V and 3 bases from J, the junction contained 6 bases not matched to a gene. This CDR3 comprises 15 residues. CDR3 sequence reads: CASSTPAGGYNEQFF. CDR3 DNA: TGTGCCAGTAGTACCCCAGCAGGGGGCTACAATGAGCAGTTCTTC.

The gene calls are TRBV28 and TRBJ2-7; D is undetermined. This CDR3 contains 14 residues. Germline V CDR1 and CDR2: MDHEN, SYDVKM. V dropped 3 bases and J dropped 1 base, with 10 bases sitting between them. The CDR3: CASSFGVSSYEQYF. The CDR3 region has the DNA TGTGCCAGCAGTTTCGGCGTCAGTTCCTACGAGCAGTACTTC.

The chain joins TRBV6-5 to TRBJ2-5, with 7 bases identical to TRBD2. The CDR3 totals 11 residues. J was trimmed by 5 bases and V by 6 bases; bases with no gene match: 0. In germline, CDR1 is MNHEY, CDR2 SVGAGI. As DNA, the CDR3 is TGTGCCAGCAGAGCGGGGGAGACCCAGTACTTC. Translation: CASRAGETQYF.

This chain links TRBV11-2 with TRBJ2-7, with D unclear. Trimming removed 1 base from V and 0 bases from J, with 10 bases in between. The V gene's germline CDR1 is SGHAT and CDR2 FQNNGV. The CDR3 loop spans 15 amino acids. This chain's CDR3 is CASSLGPFGSYEQYF. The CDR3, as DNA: TGTGCCAGCAGCTTAGGTCCCTTCGGCTCCTACGAGCAGTACTTC.

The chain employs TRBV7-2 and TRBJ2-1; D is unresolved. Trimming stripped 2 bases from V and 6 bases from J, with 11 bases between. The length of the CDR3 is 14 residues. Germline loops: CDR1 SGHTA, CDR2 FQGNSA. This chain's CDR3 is CASSLRWVLNEQFF. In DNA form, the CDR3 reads TGTGCCAGCAGCTTAAGATGGGTCCTCAATGAGCAGTTCTTC. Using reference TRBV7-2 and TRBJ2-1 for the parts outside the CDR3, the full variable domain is GAGVSQSPSNKVTEKGKDVELRCDPISGHTALYWYRQSLGQGLEFLIYFQGNSAPDKSGLPSDRFSAERTGGSVSTLTIQRTQQEDSAVYLCASSLRWVLNEQFFGPGTRLTVL.

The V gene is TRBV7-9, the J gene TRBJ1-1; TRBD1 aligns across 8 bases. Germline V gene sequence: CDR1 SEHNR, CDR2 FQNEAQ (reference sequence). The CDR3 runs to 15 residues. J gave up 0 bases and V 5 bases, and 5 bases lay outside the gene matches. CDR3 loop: CASSLSGGLNTEAFF. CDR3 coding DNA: TGTGCCAGCAGCCTATCAGGGGGCCTGAACACTGAAGCTTTCTTT.

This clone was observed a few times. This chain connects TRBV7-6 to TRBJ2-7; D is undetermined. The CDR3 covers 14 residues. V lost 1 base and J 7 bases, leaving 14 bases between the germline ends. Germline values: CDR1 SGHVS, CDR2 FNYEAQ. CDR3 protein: CASSLGNTLREQYF. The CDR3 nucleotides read TGTGCCAGCAGCTTAGGGAACACACTTCGGGAGCAGTACTTC.

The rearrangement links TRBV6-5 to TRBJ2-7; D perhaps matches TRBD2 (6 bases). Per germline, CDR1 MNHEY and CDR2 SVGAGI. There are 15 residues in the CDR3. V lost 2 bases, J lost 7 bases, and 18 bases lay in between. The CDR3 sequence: CASSYSGGGAVEQYF. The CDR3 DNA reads TGTGCCAGCAGTTACAGCGGAGGCGGGGCGGTGGAGCAGTACTTC.

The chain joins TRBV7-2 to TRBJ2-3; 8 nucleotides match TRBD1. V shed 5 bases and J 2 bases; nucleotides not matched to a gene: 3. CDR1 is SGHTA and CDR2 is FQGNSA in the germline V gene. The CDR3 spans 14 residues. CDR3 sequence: CASSPTGVTDTQYF. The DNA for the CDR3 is TGTGCCAGCAGCCCGACAGGGGTCACAGATACGCAGTATTTT.

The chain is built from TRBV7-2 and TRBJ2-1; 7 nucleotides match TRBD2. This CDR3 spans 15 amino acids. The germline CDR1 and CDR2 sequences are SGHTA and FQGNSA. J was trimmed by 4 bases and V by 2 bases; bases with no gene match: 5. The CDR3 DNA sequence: TGTGCCAGCAGCTTAATTCCAGCGGGATACAATGAGCAGTTCTTC. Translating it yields CASSLIPAGYNEQFF. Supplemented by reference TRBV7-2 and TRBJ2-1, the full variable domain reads GAGVSQSPSNKVTEKGKDVELRCDPISGHTALYWYRQSLGQGLEFLIYFQGNSAPDKSGLPSDRFSAERTGGSVSTLTIQRTQQEDSAVYLCASSLIPAGYNEQFFGPGTRLTVL.

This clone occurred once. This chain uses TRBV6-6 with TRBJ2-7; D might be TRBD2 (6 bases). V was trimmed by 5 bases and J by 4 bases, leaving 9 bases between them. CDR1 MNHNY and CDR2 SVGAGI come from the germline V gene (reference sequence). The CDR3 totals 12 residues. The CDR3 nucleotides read TGTGCCAGCAGTGCCGGGAGATACGAGCAGTACTTC. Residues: CASSAGRYEQYF.

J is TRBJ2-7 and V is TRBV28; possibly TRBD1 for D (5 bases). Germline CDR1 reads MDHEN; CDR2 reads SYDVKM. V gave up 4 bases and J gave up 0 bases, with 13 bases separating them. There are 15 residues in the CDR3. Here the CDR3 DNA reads TGTGCCAGCAGTTCCGCGGACATTATCTCCTACGAGCAGTACTTC. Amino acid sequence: CASSSADIISYEQYF.